This TCR beta chain appears in the sequencing data of a study of cytomegalovirus exposure and HLA in healthy donors (dated by TCRdb to 2016 to 2017). About the full investigation: A later analysis indicated that the 90 to 150 validation repertoires were generated on the platform also employed for the 720 or so repertoires of the first cohort. The aim of the study was to test whether cataloging public T cell receptors could identify signatures of past pathogen exposure. In addition to the first cohort of 500 to 850 subjects, a separate validation cohort of 120 different subjects was used. To predict cytomegalovirus infection status, the study combined high-throughput TCR immunosequencing, statistical association of individual TCRs with disease status, and machine learning.

The donors belonged to the validation cohort of approximately 130 subjects, which was separate from the roughly 670-subject first cohort. From V the trimming removes 1 base and from J it removes 4 bases, while the gene matches leave 4 bases of the junction unaccounted for. From the cysteine through the phenylalanine, the CDR3 covers 15 amino acids. The only DNA kept is the CDR3, 45 bases in frame from the first base. As encoded in the germline V gene, CDR1 is SGHRS while CDR2 is YFSETQ. Libraries were constructed by the immunoSEQ multiplex PCR assay. On the study's bioinformatics: A statistical classification framework was built to diagnose cytomegalovirus status from the catalog of TCR beta chain sequences. TCRdb provides this immuneACCESS table in a form limited to in-frame rearrangements. Some clones are lacking; in checked studies, under half of them reflect an unresolved V gene, and why the rest are absent is not known. V, J and clone size are taken as reported in that table, and D and trimming were inferred from the DNA itself. The sample table lists around 230,000 clones, roughly 86% of them with a count of one. Around 1.2% of the sample lies in the top ten.

A word on this clone: What this receptor recognizes is not known. Per-base qualities were not stored, and no clone one base away is much larger.

The research as a whole found: A later analysis lacked HLA typing for the validation cohort, so it scored co-occurrence in that cohort across all 120 or so repertoires. Of the cluster scores, approximately 95% were above 0 in a later analysis, which found that TCRs clustered in the first cohort also tended to co-occur in the roughly 130 validation repertoires. Cytomegalovirus status was reported to be diagnosed by the classifier with high specificity and sensitivity in both the original and validation cohorts. Most TCR sequences were observed very rarely across donors, whereas some public TCRs were present in many individuals. In vitro tests confirmed that a few of the cytomegalovirus-associated TCR beta chains recognize cytomegalovirus antigens. It was suggested by the authors that the approach could potentially be generalized to other disease states and immunological phenotypes. The study gave a list of some 150 TCR beta chains associated with cytomegalovirus.

This receptor was taken from a woman in her thirties in good health and CMV-seropositive. The chain uses TRBV5-1 and TRBJ2-1; the junction holds 8 bases that match TRBD1. The sequenced sample consisted of PBMCs. The CDR3: CASSLWGQDYNEQFF. The sequenced DNA is TGCGCCAGCAGCTTGTGGGGACAGGATTACAATGAGCAGTTCTTC.